The sequence of this TCR beta chain was determined in a study of metastatic and nonmetastatic thyroid tumors. Turning to the study itself: Malignant and benign thyroid patients had repertoires compared in peripheral blood and tumor or nodule tissue. Study-wide results and caveats: Across blood and tumor, TCR beta diversity in malignant thyroid tumors was reportedly significantly higher than in benign nodules.

Thyroid surgery took place with no prior treatment in any patient. The germline V and J ends were trimmed by 1 base and 1 base, with 10 bases remaining between them. The CDR3 spans 15 residues. Original handling: Between-group CDR3 differences, defined by clinicopathological status, yielded a distant-metastasis classifier for papillary thyroid cancer. TCRdb re-analyzed the PCR reads through MiXCR. TCRdb, not the original authors, processed these V and J calls. The repertoire holds 35,000 to 45,000 clones, 9% to 13% seen once, with approximately 9.1% in the top ten. This clone was picked up many times. Its antigen remains unidentified.

The receptor was derived from a male donor with papillary thyroid cancer or a benign thyroid nodule (not recorded which). Some clones in this sample may be carry-over from other donors' samples. V and J are TRBV12-3 or TRBV12-4 and TRBJ2-5; no reliable D call. Sequences were obtained from blood. CDR3 in DNA: TGTGCCAGCAGTTTAGTAGGGTTGGGCCAAGAGACCCAGTACTTC. This gives the protein CASSLVGLGQETQYF.